Listed below are T cell receptor beta chains from one sample, sequenced in a study of shared clonotypes between healthy human individuals. The assay was immunoSEQ multiplex PCR, and TCRdb's table has in-frame clones only and misses some. The repertoire holds roughly 2 million clones, with approximately 94% as singletons. Material for sequencing was naive CD8+ T cells sorted from blood. These receptors were taken from a man in his late teens or twenties in good health. Both conserved end residues are part of each CDR3. The D gene is left open where the match is weak. Size values are once, few and many counts, or a class for expanded clones, and some rows have none.

J gene: TRBJ2-3
clone size: .
D gene: TRBD2
V gene: TRBV5-1
CDR3 DNA: TGCGCCAGCAGCTGGGGACTAGCCGGCAGTAGGGTTGAGGTAGATACGCAGTATTTT
CDR3 protein: CASSWGLAGSRVEVDTQYF

J gene: TRBJ2-5
clone size: .
D gene: TRBD2
V gene: TRBV5-1
CDR3 DNA: TGCGCCAGCGCACAAGCGACTAGCGGGGGAGAGACCCAGTACTTC
CDR3 protein: CASAQATSGGETQYF

J gene: TRBJ1-2
clone size: .
D gene: .
V gene: TRBV30
CDR3 DNA: TGTGCCTGGAGTGTACCGGGAGAGGGACAATATGGCTACACCTTC
CDR3 protein: CAWSVPGEGQYGYTF

J gene: TRBJ1-2
clone size: .
D gene: .
V gene: TRBV7-2
CDR3 DNA: TGTGCCAGCAGCTTAGGGGCGGTCTTTGGCTACACCTTC
CDR3 protein: CASSLGAVFGYTF

J gene: TRBJ2-3
clone size: .
D gene: TRBD2
V gene: TRBV5-6
CDR3 DNA: TGTGCCAGCAGCTTGGCCCTAGCGGGGGTGAGAGATACGCAGTATTTT
CDR3 protein: CASSLALAGVRDTQYF

J gene: TRBJ1-5
clone size: .
D gene: .
V gene: TRBV11-2
CDR3 DNA: TGTGCCAGCAGCCACGACGGAAATCAGCCCCAGCATTTT
CDR3 protein: CASSHDGNQPQHF

J gene: TRBJ1-1
clone size: .
D gene: .
V gene: TRBV29-1
CDR3 DNA: TGCAGCGCTCTAATATCAAACACTGAAGCTTTCTTT
CDR3 protein: CSALISNTEAFF

J gene: TRBJ2-5
clone size: .
D gene: .
V gene: TRBV28
CDR3 DNA: TGTGCCAGCAGTTTAATGGAGACCCAGTACTTC
CDR3 protein: CASSLMETQYF

J gene: TRBJ2-7
clone size: .
D gene: .
V gene: TRBV14
CDR3 DNA: TGTGCCAGCAGCACGGGAGCGTTAGAGCAGTACTTC
CDR3 protein: CASSTGALEQYF

J gene: TRBJ1-5
clone size: .
D gene: .
V gene: TRBV2
CDR3 DNA: TGTGCCAGCAGTGAGCGGGGAGACAGCAATCAGCCCCAGCATTTT
CDR3 protein: CASSERGDSNQPQHF

J gene: TRBJ1-2
clone size: .
D gene: TRBD1
V gene: TRBV27
CDR3 DNA: TGTGCCAGCAGTTATACAGGGGGCGGCTATGGCTACACCTTC
CDR3 protein: CASSYTGGGYGYTF

J gene: TRBJ2-7
clone size: .
D gene: .
V gene: TRBV6-1
CDR3 DNA: TGTGCCAGCGGCGGCTACGAGCAGTACTTC
CDR3 protein: CASGGYEQYF

J gene: TRBJ2-7
clone size: .
D gene: TRBD2
V gene: TRBV13
CDR3 DNA: TGTGCCAGCAGCTTAGCTTCTAGCGGGGGGCCGAGCTCCTACGAGCAGTACTTC
CDR3 protein: CASSLASSGGPSSYEQYF

J gene: TRBJ2-1
clone size: .
D gene: TRBD2
V gene: TRBV30
CDR3 DNA: TGTGCCTGGAGCACAACTAGCGGGAGGGCCGCTTTCTACAATGAGCAGTTCTTC
CDR3 protein: CAWSTTSGRAAFYNEQFF

J gene: TRBJ2-5
clone size: once
D gene: TRBD2
V gene: TRBV13
CDR3 DNA: TGTGCCAGCAGCTTAGGGACTAGCGGACAAGAGACCCAGTACTTC
CDR3 protein: CASSLGTSGQETQYF

J gene: TRBJ1-5
clone size: .
D gene: .
V gene: TRBV27
CDR3 DNA: TGTGCCAGCAGTTTCTGGGGGCTTTGGCAGGGAAATCAGCCCCAGCATTTT
CDR3 protein: CASSFWGLWQGNQPQHF

J gene: TRBJ2-1
clone size: .
D gene: TRBD2
V gene: TRBV4-1
CDR3 DNA: TGCGCCAGCAGCCAAGGCCGCTTCCGGGGGGTCTACAATGAGCAGTTCTTC
CDR3 protein: CASSQGRFRGVYNEQFF